These T cell receptor beta chains were read from a single sample in a study of T cells in localized non-small cell lung cancer. Profiled with immunoSEQ multiplex PCR; TCRdb holds only in-frame clones, not every one. The table records over 10,000 clones, about 83% of them present only once. Here the sequenced sample was peripheral blood, taken before any cancer treatment. The source of these receptors is a male donor aged 60 or over with stage I lung adenocarcinoma. CDR3s include the opening cysteine and the closing phenylalanine or tryptophan. A D gene is named only where the DNA matches it firmly.

j_call d_call v_call cdr3_aa cdr3_nt
TRBJ1-3 . TRBV5-1 CASSFSGQDGNTIYF TGCGCCAGCAGCTTTTCGGGGCAGGACGGCAACACCATATATTTT
TRBJ1-4 . TRBV27 CAASRERGEKLFF TGTGCCGCAAGTAGGGAAAGGGGCGAAAAACTGTTTTTT
TRBJ2-5 TRBD1 TRBV19 CASSISGTGVTQYF TGTGCCAGTAGTATATCGGGGACAGGGGTAACCCAGTACTTC
TRBJ2-7 TRBD1 TRBV7-3 CASSLRGGGSYEQYF TGTGCCAGCAGCTTAAGAGGGGGCGGATCCTACGAGCAGTACTTC
TRBJ1-3 . TRBV14 CASSQDGIYSGNTIYF TGTGCCAGCAGCCAAGATGGAATTTACTCTGGAAACACCATATATTTT
TRBJ1-5 . TRBV6-1 CASSEGGGSTQPQHF TGTGCCAGCAGTGAAGGTGGGGGTTCTACCCAGCCCCAGCATTTT
TRBJ2-5 . TRBV27 CASSLRGTQETQYF TGTGCCAGCAGTTTAAGAGGGACACAAGAGACCCAGTACTTC
TRBJ2-7 TRBD2 TRBV28 CAILATSSYEQYF TGTGCCATACTAGCGACGAGCTCCTACGAGCAGTACTTC
TRBJ2-1 . TRBV14 CASSPPSVYNEQFF TGTGCCAGCAGCCCACCTTCAGTATACAATGAGCAGTTCTTC
TRBJ2-7 . TRBV7-2 CASSLGLEYEQYF TGTGCCAGCAGCTTAGGACTAGAATACGAGCAGTACTTC
TRBJ1-2 . TRBV15 CATAGVRPGYTF TGTGCCACCGCAGGGGTCCGACCTGGCTACACCTTC
TRBJ2-2 TRBD1 TRBV6-1 CASSERISGTGRSTGELFF TGTGCCAGCAGTGAACGAATATCCGGGACAGGGAGGAGCACCGGGGAGCTGTTTTTT
TRBJ1-5 . TRBV4-3 CASSQEVGNQPQHF TGCGCCAGCAGCCAGGAGGTTGGCAATCAGCCCCAGCATTTT
TRBJ2-7 . TRBV28 CASSLSSKIGAYEQYF TGTGCCAGCAGTTTATCGAGCAAAATCGGCGCTTACGAGCAGTACTTC
TRBJ2-3 . TRBV5-6 CASSLALGQNTDTQYF TGTGCCAGCAGCTTGGCCCTGGGGCAGAACACAGATACGCAGTATTTT